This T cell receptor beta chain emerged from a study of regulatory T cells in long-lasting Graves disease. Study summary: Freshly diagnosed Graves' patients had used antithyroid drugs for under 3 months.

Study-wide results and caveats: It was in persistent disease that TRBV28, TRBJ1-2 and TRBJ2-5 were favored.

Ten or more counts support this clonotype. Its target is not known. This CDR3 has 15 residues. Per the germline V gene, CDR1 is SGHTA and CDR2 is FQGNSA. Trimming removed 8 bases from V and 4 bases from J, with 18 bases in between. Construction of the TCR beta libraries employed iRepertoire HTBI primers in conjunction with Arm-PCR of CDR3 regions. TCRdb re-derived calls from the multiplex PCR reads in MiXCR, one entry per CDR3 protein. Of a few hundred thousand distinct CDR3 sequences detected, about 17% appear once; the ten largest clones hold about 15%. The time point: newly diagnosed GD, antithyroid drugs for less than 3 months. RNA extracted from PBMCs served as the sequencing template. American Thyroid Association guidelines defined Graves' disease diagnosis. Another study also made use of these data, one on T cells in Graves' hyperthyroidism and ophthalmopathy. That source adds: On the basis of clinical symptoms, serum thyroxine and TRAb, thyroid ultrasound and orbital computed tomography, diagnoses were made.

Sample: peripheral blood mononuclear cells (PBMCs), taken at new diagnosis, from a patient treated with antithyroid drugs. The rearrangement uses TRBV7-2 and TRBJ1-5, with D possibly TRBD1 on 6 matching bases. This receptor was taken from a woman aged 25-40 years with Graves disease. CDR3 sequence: CASSRVAGANQPQHF. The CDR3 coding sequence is TGTGCCAGCTCCCGAGTGGCAGGGGCTAATCAGCCCCAGCATTTT.